Below, 29 T cell receptor beta chains from the same sample are listed, as sequenced in a study of beta chain features in type 1 diabetes. The investigators reverse transcribed all of the isolated RNA, so they sequenced expressed TCRB transcripts. The assay was immunoSEQ multiplex PCR, and TCRdb's table has in-frame clones only and misses some. Found here are about 150,000 clones, 11% of them singletons; the top ten hold approximately 2%. Sequences were obtained from central memory CD4+ T cells from blood. The receptors shown here come from a man aged 18 to 30 in good health.

At least ten counts were recorded for this clone. This chain uses TRBV10-3 with TRBJ1-4; D possibly corresponds to TRBD1 (6 bases). The germline V gene has CDR1 ENHRY and CDR2 SYGVKD. This CDR3 contains 17 residues. Trimming left V 6 bases short and J 7 bases short, with 24 bases between. The CDR3 here is CAISKGQGPWGGEKLFF. For the CDR3, the DNA is TGTGCCATCAGCAAGGGCCAGGGGCCCTGGGGAGGTGAAAAACTGTTTTTT.

This clone was detected a few times. The V gene is TRBV29-1, the J gene TRBJ1-2; D perhaps matches TRBD1 (5 bases). V lost 6 bases to trimming and J lost 6 bases, with 20 bases between them. The CDR3 sequence is 14 residues long. Germline V gene sequence: CDR1 SQVTM, CDR2 ANQGSEA. The CDR3 DNA sequence: TGCAGCGTCTATGGCCCGGATGGGACGAATGGCTACACCTTC. This sequence encodes CSVYGPDGTNGYTF. The full variable domain, with the rest looked up from reference TRBV29-1 and TRBJ1-2, is SAVISQKPSRDICQRGTSLTIQCQVDSQVTMMFWYRQQPGQSLTLIATANQGSEATYESGFVIDKFPISRPNLTFSTLTVSNMSPEDSSIYLCSVYGPDGTNGYTFGSGTRLTVV.

The chain uses TRBV10-3 and TRBJ2-6; D is undetermined. Per germline, CDR1 ENHRY and CDR2 SYGVKD. The CDR3 is made up of 17 amino acids. The V end lost 3 bases, the J end lost 2 bases, and 14 bases lay between the germline ends. This CDR3 is CAISEGGMFAGANVLTF. For the CDR3, the DNA is TGTGCCATCAGTGAAGGTGGGATGTTTGCTGGGGCCAACGTCCTGACTTTC.

In its sample, this clone was seen many times. V and J are TRBV5-4 and TRBJ2-2; 12 bases line up with TRBD1. CDR3 size: 18 residues. With V trimmed by 4 bases and J by 3 bases, 10 bases remained unmatched. Germline CDR1 is SGHNT and CDR2 is YYREEE (reference sequence). CDR3 region: CASSTPGQGASDTGELFF. As DNA, the CDR3 is TGTGCCAGCAGCACTCCGGGACAGGGGGCCTCGGACACCGGGGAGCTGTTTTTT.

Regarding this clone: The sample carries other DNA sequences with the same CDR3. The chain has TRBV29-1 and TRBJ1-2; D gene ambiguous. The germline V and J ends were trimmed by 3 bases and 2 bases, with 4 bases remaining between them. The germline V gene encodes CDR1 SQVTM and CDR2 ANQGSEA. The CDR3 is made up of 11 amino acids. The CDR3, as DNA: TGCAGCGTTGACAGAAACTATGGCTACACCTTC. Translated: CSVDRNYGYTF.

The rearrangement uses TRBV18 and TRBJ2-6, with no clear D. The CDR3 is 13 amino acids. Germline V gene sequence: CDR1 KGHSH, CDR2 LQKENI. V was clipped by 6 bases and J by 4 bases, with 7 bases between them. CDR3 in amino acids: CASSFGGANVLTF. CDR3 coding DNA: TGTGCCAGCTCCTTTGGGGGGGCCAACGTCCTGACTTTC.

This clone has just a few counts. V and J are TRBV15 and TRBJ2-6; D unclear. The CDR3 is 17 residues long. Germline V gene lookup returns CDR1 LNHNV and CDR2 YYDKDF (reference sequence). With 0 bases removed from V and 0 bases from J, the gap between germline ends came to 9 bases. Written as DNA, the CDR3 is TGTGCCACCAGCAGAGAAGGACGGATCTCTGGGGCCAACGTCCTGACTTTC. As protein: CATSREGRISGANVLTF.

This clone was picked up a small number of times. The sample holds other DNA sequences that translate to the same CDR3. The gene calls are TRBV20-1 and TRBJ1-2, with 7 nucleotides matching TRBD1. The J segment lost 4 bases and the V segment lost 4 bases, leaving 0 bases of the junction unmatched. The germline V gene has CDR1 DFQATT and CDR2 SNEGSKA (reference sequence). The CDR3 runs to 11 residues. CDR3 region: CSATGGYGYTF. CDR3 in DNA: TGCAGTGCTACAGGGGGCTATGGCTACACCTTC.

This clone was seen more than once but under ten times. The rearrangement links TRBV5-6 to TRBJ2-7; D might be TRBD1 (5 bases). Germline CDR1 reads SGHDT; CDR2 reads YYEEEE. The V and J ends lost 0 bases and 3 bases respectively, with 10 bases between them. The CDR3 length is 14 residues. The CDR3 region is CASSLGQWYYEQYF. Here the CDR3 DNA reads TGTGCCAGCAGCTTGGGACAGTGGTACTACGAGCAGTACTTC.

The CDR3 sequence: CASSPVSTEKLFF. CDR3 sequence (DNA): TGTGCCAGCAGCCCTGTCAGTACAGAAAAACTGTTTTTT. This sequence joins TRBV6-5 and TRBJ1-4; D remains ambiguous. The ends were cut back, 6 bases at V and 8 bases at J, with 13 bases in the middle. The germline V gene encodes CDR1 MNHEY and CDR2 SVGAGI. There are 13 residues in the CDR3.

This clone was picked up a small number of times. The J gene is TRBJ2-5, the V gene TRBV7-7; 7 positions agree with TRBD2. CDR1 and CDR2 from the germline V gene are SSHAT and FNYEAQ (reference sequence). Unmatched junction bases numbered 6, after V lost 3 bases and J lost 5 bases. The CDR3 is 14 residues long. The CDR3 nucleotides are TGTGCCAGCAGCTTCCGGGGAGCGGGGGAGACCCAGTACTTC. Translation gives CASSFRGAGETQYF.

V gene TRBV28 combines with J gene TRBJ2-2, with 10 bases identical to TRBD2. The V and J ends lost 8 bases and 6 bases, in that order; junction bases with no gene match: 12. CDR1 and CDR2 (germline): MDHEN, SYDVKM. This CDR3 region has 16 residues. As DNA, the CDR3 is TGTGCCAGCGGGGCTAGCGGGAGAAAGGTCGCCGGGGAGCTGTTTTTT. Protein sequence: CASGASGRKVAGELFF.

This clone was seen a few times. The chain's CDR3 is CSASFVRLNNEQFF. DNA for the CDR3: TGCAGCGCGTCTTTTGTCCGCCTTAACAATGAGCAGTTCTTC. The rearrangement uses TRBV29-1 and TRBJ2-1; D is unclear. Between the trimmed V and J ends, which lost 7 bases and 5 bases, there was a span of 18 bases. CDR1 is SQVTM, CDR2 ANQGSEA, per germline. There are 14 residues in the CDR3.

The chain links TRBV7-3 to TRBJ1-1; 9 bases agree with TRBD1. Germline-derived CDR1 and CDR2 are SGHTA and FQGTGA. The length of the CDR3 is 15 residues. The V and J ends lost 2 bases and 4 bases, in that order; junction bases with no gene match: 5. The CDR3 coding sequence is TGTGCCAGCAGCTTATTCCCGGGACAGGGCACTGAAGCTTTCTTT. Amino acid sequence: CASSLFPGQGTEAFF.

The sample holds a few counts of this clone. The chain has TRBV4-1 and TRBJ2-5; D not resolved. Germline CDR1 and CDR2: MGHRA and YSYEKL. This CDR3 has 13 residues. V was trimmed by 8 bases and J by 0 bases, leaving 10 bases between them. The CDR3 protein is CASAPGNQETQYF. In nucleotides, the CDR3 is TGCGCCAGCGCCCCAGGAAACCAAGAGACCCAGTACTTC.

The gene calls are TRBV7-2 and TRBJ2-5, with D hard to call. Germline values: CDR1 SGHTA, CDR2 FQGNSA. CDR3 length: 15 amino acids. V was cut by 3 bases and J by 5 bases, with 16 bases left in between. The DNA for the CDR3 is TGTGCCAGCAGCTTCCGAAGCCACGGCGTTGAGACCCAGTACTTC. This sequence encodes CASSFRSHGVETQYF.

In this sample, this clone turned up a few times. V usage is TRBV29-1 and J usage is TRBJ1-4; no clear D gene. Trimming stripped 5 bases from V and 8 bases from J, with 6 bases between. The germline V gene encodes CDR1 SQVTM and CDR2 ANQGSEA. The CDR3 has 10 residues. The CDR3 DNA sequence: TGCAGCGTTTTGACGGAAAAACTGTTTTTT. It specifies CSVLTEKLFF.

The chain links TRBV4-2 to TRBJ2-1; no clear D. The CDR3 covers 15 residues. Per the germline V gene, CDR1 is LGHNA and CDR2 is YNFKEQ. V lost 3 bases and J lost 4, with 13 bases in between. CDR3 DNA: TGTGCCAGCAGCCAGGGTGCGACGATATACAATGAGCAGTTCTTC. Amino acids: CASSQGATIYNEQFF.

The sample holds a few counts of this clone. The J gene is TRBJ1-1, the V gene TRBV14, with D unresolved. Germline V gives CDR1 SGHDN, CDR2 FVKESK. Trimming left V 0 bases short and J 3 bases short, with 14 bases between. The CDR3 has 16 residues. The CDR3 protein is CASSQDAGQVDTEAFF. CDR3 DNA sequence: TGTGCCAGCAGCCAAGATGCGGGCCAGGTGGACACTGAAGCTTTCTTT.

The CDR3 DNA sequence: TGTGCCAGCAGGAAGGATCTGACTAGCTGGGGAGAGGAGCAGTTCTTC. This codes for CASRKDLTSWGEEQFF. The chain joins TRBV9 to TRBJ2-1; 7 bases line up with TRBD2. Germline CDR1 and CDR2: SGDLS and YYNGEE. J was trimmed by 10 bases and V by 5 bases; bases with no gene match: 18. CDR3 length: 16 amino acids. Looking up the rest from reference TRBV9 and TRBJ2-1 gives the full variable domain: DSGVTQTPKHLITATGQRVTLRCSPRSGDLSVYWYQQSLDQGLQFLIQYYNGEERAKGNILERFSAQQFPDLHSELNLSSLELGDSALYFCASRKDLTSWGEEQFFGPGTRLTVL.

The chain combines TRBV29-1 with TRBJ2-4, with D tentatively TRBD2 (5 bases). Germline assignment: CDR1 SQVTM and CDR2 ANQGSEA. Deletions cut 1 base from V and 0 bases from J, with 10 bases between. This CDR3 is 15 amino acids long. CDR3 amino acids: CSVEGGLGAKNIQYF. The CDR3 DNA sequence: TGCAGCGTTGAAGGCGGGTTGGGAGCCAAAAACATTCAGTACTTC.

This clone has ten or more counts. The chain links TRBV7-2 to TRBJ2-3; no clear D gene. The CDR3 has 14 residues. Looked up from germline, CDR1 is SGHTA and CDR2 is FQGNSA. The V end was cut by 1 base, the J end by 1 base, with 6 bases between. CDR3 in amino acids: CASSLDPGTDTQYF. For the CDR3, the DNA is TGTGCCAGCAGCTTAGATCCCGGCACAGATACGCAGTATTTT.

This clone showed up just a few times. The chain carries TRBV29-1 and TRBJ2-7; no clear D. Per the germline V gene, CDR1 is SQVTM and CDR2 is ANQGSEA. Trimming pared 7 bases from V and 0 bases from J, leaving 13 bases between. The CDR3 sequence is 13 residues long. CDR3 sequence: CSATQPSSYEQYF. Written as DNA, the CDR3 is TGCAGCGCCACTCAACCAAGCTCCTACGAGCAGTACTTC.

In its sample, this clone was seen many times. This rearrangement joins TRBV7-9 to TRBJ2-3; maybe TRBD2 (6 bases). This CDR3 has 11 amino acids. In germline, CDR1 is SEHNR, CDR2 FQNEAQ (reference sequence). V was trimmed by 11 bases and J by 4 bases, leaving 10 bases between them. In DNA, the CDR3 is TGTGCCGCGGGATCGTCAGATACGCAGTATTTT. It translates to CAAGSSDTQYF. Based on the CDR3 plus reference TRBV7-9 and TRBJ2-3, the full variable domain is DTGVSQNPRHKITKRGQNVTFRCDPISEHNRLYWYRQTLGQGPEFLTYFQNEAQLEKSRLLSDRFSAERPKGSFSTLEIQRTEQGDSAMYLCAAGSSDTQYFGPGTRLTVL.

This clone was found a few times. The CDR3 sequence: CASSRTGSLGYEQYF. The CDR3 nucleotides read TGTGCCAGCAGCCGGACAGGGTCCTTAGGGTACGAGCAGTACTTC. The rearrangement joins TRBV5-6 to TRBJ2-7; TRBD1 matches at 8 bases. The CDR3 contains 15 residues. The junction had 10 bases not matched to a gene; V was cut back by 4 bases and J by 4 bases. Per germline, CDR1 SGHDT and CDR2 YYEEEE.

In this sample, this clone turned up a few times. In the same sample, other DNA sequences code for this CDR3. The chain is built from TRBV9 and TRBJ2-3, with unresolved D. This CDR3 contains 12 residues. Germline V CDR1 and CDR2: SGDLS, YYNGEE. V gave up 0 bases and J gave up 4 bases, with 3 bases separating them. This chain's CDR3 is CASSVGADTQYF. CDR3 coding DNA: TGTGCCAGCAGCGTAGGGGCAGATACGCAGTATTTT. The full variable domain, completed using reference TRBV9 and TRBJ2-3, is DSGVTQTPKHLITATGQRVTLRCSPRSGDLSVYWYQQSLDQGLQFLIQYYNGEERAKGNILERFSAQQFPDLHSELNLSSLELGDSALYFCASSVGADTQYFGPGTRLTVL.

The chain recombines TRBV10-3 with TRBJ1-6, with TRBD1 matching 9 bases. Germline lookup yields CDR1 ENHRY and CDR2 SYGVKD. There are 15 residues in the CDR3. V gave up 2 bases and J gave up 7 bases; unmatched junction bases: 3. The CDR3 sequence: CAISEIGTGNSPLHF. The CDR3 bases are TGTGCCATCAGTGAGATCGGGACAGGGAATTCACCCCTCCACTTT.

In this sample, this clone turned up many times. The rearrangement joins TRBV10-3 to TRBJ2-2; no firm D call. The CDR3 has 12 residues. The ends were cut back, 8 bases at V and 1 base at J, with 5 bases in the middle. In germline, CDR1 is ENHRY, CDR2 SYGVKD. CDR3 DNA sequence: TGTGCCATCGGCAGGAACACCGGGGAGCTGTTTTTT. Protein product: CAIGRNTGELFF.

The rearrangement joins TRBV10-3 to TRBJ2-7; the match to TRBD2 covers 8 bases. Germline-derived CDR1 and CDR2 are ENHRY and SYGVKD. After removal of 3 bases from V and 4 bases from J, the junction contained 11 bases not matched to a gene. The CDR3 contains 16 residues. The CDR3 DNA reads TGTGCCATCAGTGACCCACCCGGCGGGAGGAGGTACGAGCAGTACTTC. This sequence encodes CAISDPPGGRRYEQYF.